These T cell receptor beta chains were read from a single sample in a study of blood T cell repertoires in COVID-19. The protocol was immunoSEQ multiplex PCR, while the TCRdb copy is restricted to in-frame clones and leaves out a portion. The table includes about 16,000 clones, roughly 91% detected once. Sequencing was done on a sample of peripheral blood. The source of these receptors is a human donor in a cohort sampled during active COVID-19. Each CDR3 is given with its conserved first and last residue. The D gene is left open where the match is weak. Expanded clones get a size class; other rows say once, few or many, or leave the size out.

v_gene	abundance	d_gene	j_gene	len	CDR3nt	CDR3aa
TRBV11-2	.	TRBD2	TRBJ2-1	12	TGTGCCAGCAGTTCCAGCGGGAGGGAGAAGTTCTTC	CASSSSGREKFF
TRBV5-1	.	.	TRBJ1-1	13	TGCGCCAGCAGCTTGGGAAGCCGCACTGAAGCTTTCTTT	CASSLGSRTEAFF
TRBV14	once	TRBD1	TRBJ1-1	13	TGTGCCAGCAGCCAAGAGGCGACAGGGGTAGCTTTCTTT	CASSQEATGVAFF
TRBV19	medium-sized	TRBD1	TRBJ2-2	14	TGTGCCAGTACCGACAGGGGGATGACCGGGGAGCTGTTTTTT	CASTDRGMTGELFF
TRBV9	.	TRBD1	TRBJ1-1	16	TGTGCCAGCAGCGTAGCCGGGACAGGCCCGAACACTGAAGCTTTCTTT	CASSVAGTGPNTEAFF
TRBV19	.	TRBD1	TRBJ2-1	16	TGTGCCAGTAGTACTCGTAGGGGACAGGGAATCAATGAGCAGTTCTTC	CASSTRRGQGINEQFF
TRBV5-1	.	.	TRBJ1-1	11	TGCGCCAGCAGCAACGAAGGCGGAGCTTTCTTT	CASSNEGGAFF
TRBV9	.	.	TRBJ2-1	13	TGTGCCAGCGACCGCCGCGGGGACAATGAGCAGTTCTTC	CASDRRGDNEQFF
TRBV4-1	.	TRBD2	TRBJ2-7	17	TGCGCCAGCAGCCAAGACGGACTAGCGGGAGAAGTCTACGAGCAGTACTTC	CASSQDGLAGEVYEQYF
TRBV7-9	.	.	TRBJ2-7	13	TGTGCCAGCAGCTTAGCGAGTTCGCGCGAGCAGTACTTC	CASSLASSREQYF
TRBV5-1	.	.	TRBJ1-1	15	TGCGCCAGCAGTTCGTGGACGGCGGGGGTTAATGAAGCTTTCTTT	CASSSWTAGVNEAFF
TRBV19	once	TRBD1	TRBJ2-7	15	TGTGCCAGTAGTATAGGACAGGGGATCCGTTACGAGCAGTACTTC	CASSIGQGIRYEQYF
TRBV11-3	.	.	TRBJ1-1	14	TGTGCCAGCAGCTCGGGACATATGAACACTGAAGCTTTCTTT	CASSSGHMNTEAFF
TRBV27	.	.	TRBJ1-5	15	TGTGCCAGCAGTTCGGACGGGGGATTCAATCAGCCCCAGCATTTT	CASSSDGGFNQPQHF
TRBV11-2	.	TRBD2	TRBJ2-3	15	TGTGCCAGCAGCCCCGGACTAGCGGGATCCGATACGCAGTATTTT	CASSPGLAGSDTQYF
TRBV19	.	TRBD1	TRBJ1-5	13	TGTGCCAGTAGACAGGGGTACAATCAGCCCCAGCATTTT	CASRQGYNQPQHF
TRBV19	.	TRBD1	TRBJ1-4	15	TGTGCCAGTAGTATGGGACAGGGCAATCGGGAAAAACTGTTTTTT	CASSMGQGNREKLFF
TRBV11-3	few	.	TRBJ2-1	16	TGTGCCAGCAGCTTAGCCCCAGCGTACCCCGACAATGAGCAGTTCTTC	CASSLAPAYPDNEQFF
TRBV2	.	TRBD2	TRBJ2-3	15	TGTGCCAGCAGTGTTCTAGCGGGAGTGCCAGATACGCAGTATTTT	CASSVLAGVPDTQYF
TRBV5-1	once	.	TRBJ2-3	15	TGCGCCAGCAGCGACCCTAGCGTGAGCACAGATACGCAGTATTTT	CASSDPSVSTDTQYF
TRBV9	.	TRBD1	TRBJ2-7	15	TGTGCCAGCAGCGTAGAGGGGGCGAGCTCCTACGAGCAGTACTTC	CASSVEGASSYEQYF
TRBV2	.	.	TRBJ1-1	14	TGTGCCAGCAGTCCGGGACTCCCCGAAACAAAAGCTTTCTTT	CASSPGLPETKAFF
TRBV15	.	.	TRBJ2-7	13	TGTGCCACCAGCAGAGATACAGACTACGAGCAGTACTTC	CATSRDTDYEQYF
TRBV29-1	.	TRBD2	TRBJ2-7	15	TGCAGCGTTCGAAGGGAAGGACTAGCGGCGGACGAGCAGTACTTC	CSVRREGLAADEQYF
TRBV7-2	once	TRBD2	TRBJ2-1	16	TGTGCCAGCAGCTTAGGGGGGACTAGCGGGCAGGGTGAGCAGTTCTTC	CASSLGGTSGQGEQFF
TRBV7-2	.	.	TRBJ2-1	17	TGTGCCAGCAGCTTAGCGCTGGGGGGACTGTCTACCGGTGAGCAGTTCTTC	CASSLALGGLSTGEQFF
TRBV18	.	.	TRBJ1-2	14	TGTGCCAGCTCGCCCACGGGACACCGAAATGGCTACACCTTC	CASSPTGHRNGYTF
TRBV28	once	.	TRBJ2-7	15	TGTGCCAGCAGCTCCGGCGGAGCGGACGACTACGAGCAGTACTTC	CASSSGGADDYEQYF
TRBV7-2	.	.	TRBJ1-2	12	TGTGCCAGCAGCCCTTCAGCGCGTGGCTACACCTTC	CASSPSARGYTF
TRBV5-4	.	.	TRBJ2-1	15	TGTGCCAGCAGCCTGACAGGGAGGAGCGACAATGAGCAGTTCTTC	CASSLTGRSDNEQFF
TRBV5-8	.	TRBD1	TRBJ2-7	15	TGTGCCAGCAGCTTGGTCAGGACAGGGCTCTACGAGCAGTACTTC	CASSLVRTGLYEQYF
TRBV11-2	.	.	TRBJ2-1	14	TGTGCCAGCAGCTTAGGTGTATCGTCGAATGAGCAGTTCTTC	CASSLGVSSNEQFF
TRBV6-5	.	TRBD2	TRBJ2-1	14	TGTGCCAGCAGACTAGCGGGAGGGCCCAGTGAGCAGTTCTTC	CASRLAGGPSEQFF
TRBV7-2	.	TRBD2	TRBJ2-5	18	TGTGCCAGCAGCGCCGGAGGGCTAGCGGGAGCTCAAGGGGAGACCCAGTACTTC	CASSAGGLAGAQGETQYF
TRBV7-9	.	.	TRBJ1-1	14	TGTGCCAGCAGCTTACAGTGGCAGGGCACTGAAGCTTTCTTT	CASSLQWQGTEAFF
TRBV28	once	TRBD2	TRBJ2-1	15	TGTGCCAGCAGCCGCGGTAGCGGGGTCTACAATGAGCAGTTCTTC	CASSRGSGVYNEQFF
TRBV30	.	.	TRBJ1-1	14	TGTGCCTGGAGTGTAACAGGGAGGAACACTGAAGCTTTCTTT	CAWSVTGRNTEAFF
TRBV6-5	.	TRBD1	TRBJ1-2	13	TGTGCCAGCAGCAGAGGACAGGGGGATGGCTACACCTTC	CASSRGQGDGYTF
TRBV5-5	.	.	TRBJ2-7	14	TGTGCCAGCAGCTTGGCCCAGGCCGTCTACGAGCAGTACTTC	CASSLAQAVYEQYF
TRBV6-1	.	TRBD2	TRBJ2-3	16	TGTGCCAGCAGTGAGCTAGCGGGTAGAAGCACAGATACGCAGTATTTT	CASSELAGRSTDTQYF
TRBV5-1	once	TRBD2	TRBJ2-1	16	TGCGCCAGCAGCTTGGTAGTGACTAGCGTGAACAATGAGCAGTTCTTC	CASSLVVTSVNNEQFF
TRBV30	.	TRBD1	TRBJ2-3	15	TGTGCCTGGAGTGCCGGACAGGATAGCACAGATACGCAGTATTTT	CAWSAGQDSTDTQYF
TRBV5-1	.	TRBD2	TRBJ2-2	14	TGCGCCAGCAGAGCGGGACCCGGCACCGGGGAGCTGTTTTTT	CASRAGPGTGELFF